The following is a T cell receptor (beta chain) sequence with its context. The repertoire was sequenced with immunoSEQ multiplex PCR; TCRdb's copy has only in-frame clones and lacks some. Among about 140,000 clones, 75% to 90% were seen once, and the ten largest hold 2.5%. The data are from a study of blood T cell repertoires in COVID-19. Study background: COVID-19 samples from acute and convalescent phases originated in the United States, Italy and Spain. PBMCs, B-cell-depleted T cells, or T cells provided the cDNA or gDNA that made up the material.

Trimming took 7 bases from V and 7 from J; bases not matched to a gene: 6. Germline assignment: CDR1 MGHDK and CDR2 SYGVNS. This CDR3 comprises 14 residues. This chain uses TRBV25-1 with TRBJ1-4; 10 bases match TRBD1. The sequenced material came from peripheral blood. This receptor was obtained from a man aged 45 to 65 with active COVID-19. In nucleotides, the CDR3 is TGTGCCAGCATGGGGACAGGGGCGGGTGAAAAACTGTTTTTT. This translates into CASMGTGAGEKLFF. The entire variable domain, with the rest obtained from reference TRBV25-1 and TRBJ1-4, is as follows: EADIYQTPRYLVIGTGKKITLECSQTMGHDKMYWYQQDPGMELHLIHYSYGVNSTEKGDLSSESTVSRIRTEHFPLTLESARPSHTSQYLCASMGTGAGEKLFFGSGTQLSVL.